The clone carrying this T cell receptor beta chain was found many times. This entry is derived from a study of T cells in Graves' hyperthyroidism and ophthalmopathy. TCR beta CDR3 regions were amplified from RNA transcripts. During a first-round RT-PCR of the TCR CDR3, the HTBI primer set was used. TCRdb reprocessed the multiplex PCR reads via MiXCR and lists one record per CDR3 protein. The sample lists approximately 530,000 distinct CDR3 sequences, 20% seen once, with about 45% in the top ten. CDR1 is SNHLY, CDR2 FYNNEI, per germline. The V end was cut by 6 bases, the J end by 6 bases, with 18 bases between. The CDR3 extends over 15 amino acids.

This receptor was obtained from a middle-aged man with Graves' ophthalmopathy. This chain connects TRBV2 to TRBJ1-5; a weak D match, TRBD1 (5 bases). Sample: blood. The DNA of the CDR3 is TGTGCCAGCAGCACCGCGGGGGGGTCGGGTCAGCCCCAGCATTTT. This translates into CASSTAGGSGQPQHF.